This passage covers 30 T cell receptor beta chains from one sample sequenced in a study of blood T cells in healthy people across ages. PCR was performed a second time for about 6 to 11 cycles using a sample-barcoded 5' primer and a J-beta primer mix. TCRdb reprocessed the 5' RACE reads via MiXCR and lists one record per CDR3 protein. The table has more than 800,000 distinct CDR3 sequences, about 28% seen once. Material for sequencing was blood. These receptors were taken from a woman at least 80 years old in good health.

On this clonotype itself: This may be a read error: a much more frequent sequence differs by one nucleotide. The gene calls are TRBV3-1 and TRBJ2-7; D not resolved. CDR3 length: 13 residues. Germline values: CDR1 LGHDT, CDR2 YNNKEL (reference sequence). Trimming took 1 base from V and 7 from J, leaving 11 bases between them. The CDR3 loop is CASSQGRPAEQYF. The CDR3 coding sequence is TGTGCCAGCAGCCAAGGACGACCCGCAGAGCAGTACTTC.

Only a few counts were recorded for this clonotype. The chain joins TRBV20-1 to TRBJ2-1, with 13 bases matching TRBD2. V gave up 6 bases and J gave up 7 bases; unmatched junction bases: 6. The CDR3 has 14 amino acids. Germline V gene data show CDR1 as DFQATT and CDR2 as SNEGSKA (reference sequence). CDR3 region: CSAGLAGVRNEQFF. CDR3 nucleotide sequence: TGCAGTGCCGGACTAGCGGGGGTGCGGAATGAGCAGTTCTTC.

Concerning this clonotype: Just one base apart from a much larger clone, this may be a read error. The chain employs TRBV6-2 or TRBV6-3 and TRBJ2-7; TRBD1 aligns across 8 bases. J was trimmed by 5 bases and V by 2 bases; bases with no gene match: 11. The CDR3 has 16 residues. Germline lookup yields CDR1 MNHEY and CDR2 SVGEGT. CDR3 in amino acids: CASSYLRTGLRNEQYF. The CDR3 DNA sequence: TGTGCCAGCAGTTACCTAAGGACAGGGTTGAGGAACGAGCAGTACTTC.

This clonotype occurred a few times. The gene calls are TRBV7-2 and TRBJ2-2; D perhaps matches TRBD1 (6 bases). The ends were cut back, 5 bases at V and 4 bases at J, with 11 bases in the middle. The CDR3 is 14 residues long. Looked up from germline, CDR1 is SGHTA and CDR2 is FQGNSA. Here the CDR3 DNA reads TGTGCCAGCAGCCCACAGGGTACCACCGGGGAGCTGTTTTTT. Amino acids: CASSPQGTTGELFF.

The table lists this clonotype with a few counts. This chain uses TRBV2 with TRBJ2-3; D not certain. The CDR3 spans 13 residues. Between the trimmed V and J ends, which lost 4 bases and 1 base, there was a span of 6 bases. From germline, CDR1 is SNHLY and CDR2 FYNNEI. The chain's CDR3 is CASSGERTDTQYF. The CDR3 nucleotides are TGTGCCAGCAGTGGAGAGCGCACAGATACGCAGTATTTT.

This clonotype appeared once. J is TRBJ2-1 and V is TRBV7-2; 14 bases fit TRBD2. J lost 9 bases, V lost 5 bases, and 12 bases had no gene match. This CDR3 spans 17 amino acids. The germline V gene has CDR1 SGHTA and CDR2 FQGNSA. Here the CDR3 reads CASSTGTSGGQTSEQFF. CDR3 DNA: TGTGCCAGCAGCACAGGGACTAGCGGGGGCCAAACGAGTGAGCAGTTCTTC.

The chain recombines TRBV6-5 with TRBJ2-1; 7 nucleotides agree with TRBD1. Germline values: CDR1 MNHEY, CDR2 SVGAGI. The CDR3 covers 14 residues. The junction had 8 bases not matched to a gene; V was cut back by 10 bases and J by 2 bases. The CDR3 sequence: CATSTGTAYNEQFF. CDR3 nucleotides: TGTGCCACATCAACCGGGACAGCCTACAATGAGCAGTTCTTC.

The rearrangement joins TRBV28 to TRBJ2-2, with a tentative D call TRBD1 (5 bases). Between the trimmed V and J ends, which lost 6 bases and 9 bases, there was a span of 20 bases. The germline gives CDR1 MDHEN, CDR2 SYDVKM. This CDR3 contains 15 residues. CDR3 sequence (DNA): TGTGCCAGCAGGTCGCACAGGAATAACCGGAGGGAGCTGTTTTTT. It specifies CASRSHRNNRRELFF.

The chain employs TRBV2 and TRBJ1-2; unclear D gene. The ends were cut back, 9 bases at V and 0 bases at J, with 11 bases in the middle. Germline values: CDR1 SNHLY, CDR2 FYNNEI. The CDR3 spans 13 residues. CDR3 amino acids: CASGRSANYGYTF. The CDR3 DNA follows: TGTGCCAGTGGGCGGTCCGCTAACTATGGCTACACCTTC.

This clonotype was detected many times. This rearrangement joins TRBV12-3 or TRBV12-4 to TRBJ2-5; D assignment may be TRBD1 or TRBD2 (6 bases each). The V and J ends lost 4 bases and 4 bases respectively, with 19 bases between them. The CDR3 runs 16 residues. CDR3 sequence (DNA): TGTGCCAGCAGTTGGGAAGTAGCCGGGGGCGCAGAGACCCAGTACTTC. It encodes CASSWEVAGGAETQYF.

The genes are TRBV4-2 and TRBJ2-2, with D possibly being TRBD2 (5 bases). CDR1 is LGHNA, CDR2 YNFKEQ, per germline. CDR3 length: 15 amino acids. Trimming removed 1 base at V and 6 bases at J, with 12 bases between. The DNA of the CDR3 is TGTGCCAGCAGCCAAGCATCCGGGGATCCCGGGGAGCTGTTTTTT. Translating it yields CASSQASGDPGELFF.

This clonotype has at least ten counts. This chain connects TRBV20-1 to TRBJ1-4, with D possibly TRBD1 on 6 matching bases. CDR3 length equals 15 residues. The germline V and J ends were trimmed by 3 bases and 1 base, with 12 bases remaining between them. Germline V gene data show CDR1 as DFQATT and CDR2 as SNEGSKA (reference sequence). CDR3 coding DNA: TGCAGTGCTAGGAGGGGGTCTCGAACTAATGAAAAACTGTTTTTT. Translation gives CSARRGSRTNEKLFF.

This clonotype was picked up many times. The chain uses TRBV7-2 and TRBJ2-1; TRBD1 is a possible D gene (5 bases). Germline V gives CDR1 SGHTA, CDR2 FQGNSA. Trimming cost V 4 bases and J 7 bases, with 11 bases left between them. The CDR3 loop spans 13 amino acids. The CDR3 is CASSWGLGNEQFF. The DNA for the CDR3 is TGTGCCAGCAGCTGGGGCCTTGGGAATGAGCAGTTCTTC.

This clonotype was counted between two and nine times. The chain links TRBV20-1 to TRBJ1-2, with D tentatively TRBD1 (5 bases). Germline V gene sequence: CDR1 DFQATT, CDR2 SNEGSKA (reference sequence). Trimming stripped 5 bases from V and 5 bases from J, with 12 bases between. This CDR3 region has 12 residues. As DNA, the CDR3 is TGCAGTGCTCTCAGGGTAGATTATGGCTACACCTTC. Protein: CSALRVDYGYTF.

This clonotype has only a few counts. J is TRBJ2-1 and V is TRBV11-3; 10 nucleotides line up with TRBD2. Germline-derived CDR1 and CDR2 are SGHNT and YENEEA. This CDR3 is 15 amino acids long. V lost 2 bases and J lost 7; bases outside the gene matches: 5. In DNA form, the CDR3 reads TGTGCCAGCAGCTTAATAGCGGGGGGAGGAAATGAGCAGTTCTTC. This gives the protein CASSLIAGGGNEQFF.

There are many counts of this clonotype. The V and J genes are TRBV20-1 and TRBJ1-5; TRBD1 agrees at 10 bases. CDR1 DFQATT and CDR2 SNEGSKA come from the germline V gene (reference sequence). The CDR3 sequence is 14 residues long. The V segment lost 5 bases and the J segment 4 bases; nucleotides outside the gene matches: 5. CDR3 residues: CSARQGARNQPQHF. For the CDR3, the DNA is TGCAGTGCTCGACAGGGGGCACGGAATCAGCCCCAGCATTTT.

V gene TRBV19 combines with J gene TRBJ2-6, with D perhaps matching TRBD2 (5 bases). The germline V gene has CDR1 LNHDA and CDR2 SQIVND (reference sequence). The CDR3 is made up of 14 amino acids. V lost 6 bases and J lost 1, with 7 bases in between. The CDR3 sequence: CASRDWSGANVLTF. The DNA of the CDR3 is TGTGCCAGTAGGGACTGGTCTGGGGCCAACGTCCTGACTTTC.

The chain joins TRBV27 to TRBJ2-2, with D unresolved. Trimming removed 2 bases at V and 1 base at J, with 8 bases between. Germline lookup yields CDR1 MNHEY and CDR2 SMNVEV (reference sequence). The CDR3 is made up of 15 amino acids. The CDR3 reads CASSLGVVNTGELFF. In DNA, the CDR3 is TGTGCCAGCAGTTTAGGGGTAGTGAACACCGGGGAGCTGTTTTTT.

In this sample, this clonotype turned up a few times. The chain recombines TRBV7-2 with TRBJ1-5; D might be TRBD1 (5 bases). The CDR3 contains 15 residues. Germline CDR1 reads SGHTA; CDR2 reads FQGNSA. Trimming shortened V by 7 bases and J by 6 bases, and 19 bases separated the two germline ends. CDR3 amino acids: CASTFGGVMGQPQHF. The CDR3 DNA reads as TGTGCCAGCACCTTTGGGGGGGTAATGGGTCAGCCCCAGCATTTT.

In its sample, this clonotype was seen many times. The rearrangement joins TRBV20-1 to TRBJ1-2, with 9 positions matching TRBD1. The CDR3 extends over 15 amino acids. Germline CDR1 DFQATT, CDR2 SNEGSKA (reference sequence). With V trimmed by 0 bases and J by 8 bases, 10 bases remained unmatched. The CDR3 DNA sequence: TGCAGTGCTAGAGATTTGTGGACAGGGGTCAGGGGCTACACCTTC. Protein product: CSARDLWTGVRGYTF.

The sample holds a few counts of this clonotype. The chain combines TRBV3-1 with TRBJ2-2; D not certain. Trimming took 1 base from V and 5 from J, leaving 5 bases between them. The CDR3 has 13 amino acids. In germline, CDR1 is LGHDT, CDR2 YNNKEL (reference sequence). The CDR3 DNA reads as TGTGCCAGCAGCCAAGCGTTTACCGGGGAGCTGTTTTTT. Protein product: CASSQAFTGELFF.

In regard to this clonotype: Possible read error: a much larger clone is one base away. The J gene is TRBJ2-1, the V gene TRBV7-2, with D perhaps matching TRBD1 (6 bases). Germline assignment: CDR1 SGHTA and CDR2 FQGNSA. This CDR3 comprises 18 residues. Deletions cut 8 bases from V and 0 bases from J, with 23 bases between. The CDR3 spells CTSRQGFDLKSSYNEQFF. Written as DNA, the CDR3 is TGTACCAGCCGCCAGGGGTTTGATCTTAAAAGCTCCTACAATGAGCAGTTCTTC.

The genes are TRBV2 and TRBJ2-3; D not certain. Trimming stripped 3 bases from V and 0 bases from J, with 4 bases between. The CDR3 runs to 13 residues. Germline V gene lookup returns CDR1 SNHLY and CDR2 FYNNEI. Here the CDR3 reads CASSEDSTDTQYF. The CDR3 DNA follows: TGTGCCAGCAGTGAGGACAGCACAGATACGCAGTATTTT.

The gene calls are TRBV7-2 and TRBJ2-5; 16 bases align to TRBD2. This CDR3 comprises 18 residues. With 1 base clipped from V and 11 bases from J, the junction kept 13 bases outside the gene matches. The germline V gene encodes CDR1 SGHTA and CDR2 FQGNSA. CDR3 DNA sequence: TGTGCCAGCAGCTTAGGGGGACTAGCGGGGGGGTACAACAATGAGCAGTACTTC. This gives the protein CASSLGGLAGGYNNEQYF. Drawing the rest from reference TRBV7-2 and TRBJ2-5, the complete variable domain is GAGVSQSPSNKVTEKGKDVELRCDPISGHTALYWYRQSLGQGLEFLIYFQGNSAPDKSGLPSDRFSAERTGGSVSTLTIQRTQQEDSAVYLCASSLGGLAGGYNNEQYFGPGTRLLVL.

This clonotype occurred many times. This chain uses TRBV4-3 with TRBJ1-2; 9 nucleotides line up with TRBD1. V lost 4 bases, J lost 4 bases, and 4 bases stayed unmatched. The germline V gene has CDR1 LGHNA and CDR2 YSLEER. This CDR3 is built from 14 residues. The CDR3 here is CASSPRDRAYGYTF. CDR3 sequence (DNA): TGCGCCAGCAGCCCCCGGGACAGGGCCTATGGCTACACCTTC.

This clonotype was counted only a few times. The chain couples TRBV7-2 to TRBJ2-2; TRBD1 or TRBD2 may be the D gene (6 bases each). The V end was cut by 7 bases, the J end by 5 bases, with 14 bases between. This CDR3 is built from 14 residues. Germline V gene data show CDR1 as SGHTA and CDR2 as FQGNSA. The CDR3 reads CASKLRGVTGELFF. The CDR3 DNA reads as TGTGCCAGCAAGCTAAGGGGGGTTACCGGGGAGCTGTTTTTT.

The chain joins TRBV5-1 to TRBJ2-1; 8 nucleotides agree with TRBD2. The tail of the sequence fits TRBJ2-7 better, so the J call may be wrong. The CDR3 totals 15 residues. The germline V gene has CDR1 SGHRS and CDR2 YFSETQ. The CDR3: CASSGAGGSYNEQYF. CDR3 in DNA: TGCGCCAGCAGCGGGGCGGGGGGCTCCTACAATGAGCAGTACTTC.

The chain employs TRBV27 and TRBJ1-6; D may be TRBD1 (5 bases). The germline V gene has CDR1 MNHEY and CDR2 SMNVEV (reference sequence). Trimming took off 6 bases at V and 8 bases at J, with 14 bases between the two ends. The CDR3 totals 14 residues. The CDR3 coding sequence is TGTGCCAGCAGACGAGGACGGGGCTATTCACCCCTCCACTTT. It specifies CASRRGRGYSPLHF.

V is TRBV18 and J is TRBJ2-1; D gene ambiguous. The J call is in doubt because the DNA end fits TRBJ2-7 better. The germline CDR1 and CDR2 sequences are KGHSH and LQKENI. There are 16 residues in the CDR3. The CDR3 nucleotides read TGTGCCAGCTCACCAACAGCGCAGAGCTCCTACAATGAGCAGTACTTC. It yields the protein CASSPTAQSSYNEQYF.

The chain is built from TRBV2 and TRBJ1-2; no clear D. V lost 11 bases and J lost 0, with 7 bases in between. CDR3 length equals 11 residues. CDR1 is SNHLY, CDR2 FYNNEI, per germline. The CDR3 DNA is TGTGCCGGGCAGGCTAACTATGGCTACACCTTC. Its protein is CAGQANYGYTF.